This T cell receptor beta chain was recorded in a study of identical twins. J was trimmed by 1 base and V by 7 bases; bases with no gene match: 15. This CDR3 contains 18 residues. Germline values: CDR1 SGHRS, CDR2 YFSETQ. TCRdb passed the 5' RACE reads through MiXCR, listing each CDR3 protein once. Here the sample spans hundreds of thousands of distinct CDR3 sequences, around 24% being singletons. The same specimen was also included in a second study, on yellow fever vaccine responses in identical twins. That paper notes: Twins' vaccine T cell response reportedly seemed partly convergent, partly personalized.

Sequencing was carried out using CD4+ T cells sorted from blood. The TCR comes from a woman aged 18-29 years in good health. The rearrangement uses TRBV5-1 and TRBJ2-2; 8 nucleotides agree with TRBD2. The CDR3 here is CASHRLGAGVKNTGELFF. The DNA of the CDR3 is TGCGCCAGCCACCGGTTGGGAGCGGGGGTAAAGAACACCGGGGAGCTGTTTTTT.